The 32 T cell receptor beta chains listed next were all sequenced from one sample in a study of blood T cell repertoires in COVID-19. Assay used: immunoSEQ multiplex PCR; TCRdb lists only in-frame clones, some missing. The repertoire holds a few hundred thousand clones, with around 90% as singletons. Material: PBMCs or T cells enriched from blood (not recorded which). These TCRs come from a young man who had been exposed to COVID-19.

This rearrangement joins TRBV7-9 to TRBJ2-1; D is perhaps TRBD1 (6 bases). Trimming cost V 6 bases and J 2 bases, with 20 bases left between them. The CDR3 extends over 17 amino acids. Germline loops: CDR1 SEHNR, CDR2 FQNEAQ (reference sequence). CDR3 amino acids: CASRGTLGTKAYNEQFF. Here the CDR3 DNA reads TGTGCCAGCAGGGGAACGTTGGGGACAAAGGCCTACAATGAGCAGTTCTTC.

J is TRBJ1-2 and V is TRBV2; D may be TRBD1 (6 bases). The germline CDR1 and CDR2 sequences are SNHLY and FYNNEI. V was trimmed by 2 bases and J by 0 bases, leaving 22 bases between them. This CDR3 has 19 amino acids. CDR3 loop: CASSERSQGTSLANYGYTF. DNA of the CDR3: TGTGCCAGCAGTGAAAGGTCGCAGGGGACGTCCTTAGCTAACTATGGCTACACCTTC.

About this clone itself: Other DNA sequences in this sample translate to the same CDR3. V usage is TRBV3-1 (or the pseudogene TRBV3-2) and J usage is TRBJ1-1; D perhaps matches TRBD1 (6 bases). Trimming removed 1 base from V and 4 bases from J, with 7 bases in between. This CDR3 region has 13 residues. Germline lookup yields CDR1 LGHDT and CDR2 YNNKEL (reference sequence). DNA of the CDR3: TGTGCCAGCAGCCAAGTCAGGGGCACTGAAGCTTTCTTT. This encodes CASSQVRGTEAFF.

The V call is TRBV7-9, the J call TRBJ1-4; 10 bases fit TRBD1. The CDR3 is 15 amino acids. Germline CDR1 and CDR2: SEHNR and FQNEAQ (reference sequence). Losses at the gene ends were 1 base for V and 8 bases for J; bases not matched to a gene: 4. CDR3 nucleotide sequence: TGTGCCAGCAGCTTAGGGGACAGGGGTGGAGAAAAACTGTTTTTT. Translated, it gives CASSLGDRGGEKLFF.

CDR3 protein: CASSSRMRGGSTDTQYF. The CDR3 bases are TGTGCCAGCAGCAGTCGTATGAGGGGAGGGAGCACAGATACGCAGTATTTT. The gene calls are TRBV13 and TRBJ2-3; 7 bases fit TRBD2. With 5 bases clipped from V and 0 bases from J, the junction kept 11 bases outside the gene matches. Per the germline V gene, CDR1 is PRHDT and CDR2 is FYEKMQ (reference sequence). The CDR3 consists of 17 residues.

In DNA, the CDR3 is TGTGCCAGCAGCTACCCAGGCAGGGAGGGACTAGGAGACATTCAGTACTTC. Translating it yields CASSYPGREGLGDIQYF. The chain employs TRBV5-4 and TRBJ2-4; 8 bases agree with TRBD2. This CDR3 comprises 17 residues. Germline CDR1 SGHNT, CDR2 YYREEE (reference sequence). V dropped 3 bases and J dropped 8; count of bases not matched to a gene: 16.

This chain links TRBV9 with TRBJ2-5; 7 positions match TRBD2. Germline lookup yields CDR1 SGDLS and CDR2 YYNGEE. The CDR3 length is 13 residues. The V gene end was trimmed by 4 bases and the J gene end by 4 bases; junction bases not matched to a gene: 4. The CDR3 loop is CASSPGTIETQYF. DNA of the CDR3: TGTGCCAGCAGCCCGGGGACTATAGAGACCCAGTACTTC.

The chain joins TRBV11-2 to TRBJ1-3, with a possible D match to TRBD1 (5 bases). V was cut by 3 bases and J by 4 bases, with 7 bases left in between. The CDR3 is 13 residues long. From germline, CDR1 is SGHAT and CDR2 FQNNGV. The CDR3 DNA follows: TGTGCCAGCAGCTTCAGACAGGGAAACACCATATATTTT. Amino acid sequence: CASSFRQGNTIYF.

The rearrangement joins TRBV12-3 or TRBV12-4 to TRBJ1-6; the match to TRBD1 covers 7 bases. Trimming removed 3 bases from V and 12 bases from J; junction bases left unmatched: 2. The CDR3 is 12 amino acids. The CDR3 nucleotides read TGTGCCAGCAGTTTCAACAGGGGACCCCTCCACTTT. Amino acid sequence: CASSFNRGPLHF.

This clone was recorded many times. The CDR3 coding sequence is TGTGCCACCAGCAGAGATCGGAGCGGGGCTACAGATACGCAGTATTTT. Its translation: CATSRDRSGATDTQYF. The chain has TRBV15 and TRBJ2-3, with 7 bases that match TRBD2. The junction had 6 bases not matched to a gene; V was cut back by 0 bases and J by 3 bases. This CDR3 spans 16 amino acids. Germline CDR1 LNHNV, CDR2 YYDKDF (reference sequence). Complete variable domain (other parts from reference TRBV15 and TRBJ2-3): DAMVIQNPRYQVTQFGKPVTLSCSQTLNHNVMYWYQQKSSQAPKLLFHYYDKDFNNEADTPDNFQSRRPNTSFCFLDIRSPGLGDTAMYLCATSRDRSGATDTQYFGPGTRLTVL.

The CDR3 loop reads CASSLNPRTGENKQYF. Here the CDR3 DNA reads TGTGCCAGCAGCTTAAACCCGAGGACAGGGGAAAATAAGCAGTACTTC. The chain uses TRBV7-6 and TRBJ2-7; 9 bases line up with TRBD1. With V trimmed by 2 bases and J by 8 bases, 13 bases remained unmatched. Germline assignment: CDR1 SGHVS and CDR2 FNYEAQ. The CDR3 contains 16 residues.

The V call is TRBV4-2, the J call TRBJ1-1; D is undetermined. CDR1 is LGHNA and CDR2 is YNFKEQ in the germline V gene. The CDR3 contains 16 residues. The ends were cut back, 0 bases at V and 4 bases at J, with 15 bases in the middle. The CDR3 DNA reads TGTGCCAGCAGCCAAGATCTAAGGGCAGGAGGCACTGAAGCTTTCTTT. Amino acids: CASSQDLRAGGTEAFF.

The J gene is TRBJ1-2, the V gene TRBV12-3 or TRBV12-4; 7 bases are a match to TRBD1. This CDR3 spans 12 amino acids. The ends lost 3 bases at V and 8 bases at J; junction bases unmatched: 3. The CDR3 bases are TGTGCCAGCAGTTTTGAGGGGGCCGGCTACACCTTC. It translates to CASSFEGAGYTF.

The V call is TRBV7-9, the J call TRBJ2-1; TRBD2 agrees at 13 bases. The CDR3 has 15 amino acids. Trimming took 5 bases from V and 8 from J; bases not matched to a gene: 6. Germline assignment: CDR1 SEHNR and CDR2 FQNEAQ (reference sequence). The CDR3 DNA sequence: TGTGCCAGCAGCCTCCGGACTAGCGGGGGAGATGAGCAGTTCTTC. Protein sequence: CASSLRTSGGDEQFF.

V is TRBV19 and J is TRBJ2-3; a possible D gene is TRBD1 (6 bases). The CDR3 loop spans 12 amino acids. Deletions cut 11 bases from V and 3 bases from J, with 12 bases between. Germline CDR1 and CDR2: LNHDA and SQIVND (reference sequence). The CDR3 DNA is TGTGCCGTTGAAGGGGGTACAGATACGCAGTATTTT. The encoded protein is CAVEGGTDTQYF.

This clone has just one count. The chain recombines TRBV21-1 with TRBJ1-4; the table's D call, TRBD1, was not checked against the DNA. TRBV21-1 is classified as a pseudogene. The length of the CDR3 is 14 residues. The CDR3 sequence is CASRRPGEDEKLFF. DNA for the CDR3: TGTGCCAGCCGTCGTCCAGGGGAAGATGAAAAACTGTTTTTT.

The chain is built from TRBV7-2 and TRBJ2-7; 8 nucleotides align to TRBD2. This CDR3 is 14 amino acids long. V was clipped by 3 bases and J by 4 bases; unmatched bases: 5. CDR1 is SGHTA, CDR2 FQGNSA, per germline. CDR3 nucleotide sequence: TGTGCCAGCAGCTTGGGACTAGGGGCTTACGAGCAGTACTTC. As protein: CASSLGLGAYEQYF.

This rearrangement joins TRBV4-1 to TRBJ1-1, with 7 bases lining up with TRBD1. Germline-derived CDR1 and CDR2 are MGHRA and YSYEKL. This CDR3 comprises 14 residues. V shed 4 bases, J shed 0 bases, and the junction held 2 bases outside the gene matches. CDR3 region: CASSRGQVNTEAFF. The DNA of the CDR3 is TGCGCCAGCAGCCGCGGACAGGTGAACACTGAAGCTTTCTTT.

The chain carries TRBV11-2 and TRBJ1-5; a possible D gene is TRBD1 (5 bases). Germline V gene data show CDR1 as SGHAT and CDR2 as FQNNGV. The CDR3 loop spans 15 amino acids. V was cut by 0 bases and J by 4 bases, with 10 bases left in between. This chain's CDR3 is CASSLDTGGNQPQHF. The CDR3 DNA sequence: TGTGCCAGCAGCTTAGACACAGGTGGGAATCAGCCCCAGCATTTT. Full variable domain (rest looked up from reference TRBV11-2 and TRBJ1-5): EAGVAQSPRYKIIEKRQSVAFWCNPISGHATLYWYQQILGQGPKLLIQFQNNGVVDDSQLPKDRFSAERLKGVDSTLKIQPAKLEDSAVYLCASSLDTGGNQPQHFGDGTRLSIL.

Here the CDR3 DNA reads TGCGCCAGCAGCCCCCGTCTACCGGGAATGATCAATCAGCCCCAGCATTTT. Its translation is CASSPRLPGMINQPQHF. The chain combines TRBV4-1 with TRBJ1-5; D call uncertain. This CDR3 spans 17 amino acids. Trimming took off 4 bases at V and 3 bases at J, with 19 bases between the two ends. Germline loops: CDR1 MGHRA, CDR2 YSYEKL.

As concerns this clone: This CDR3 is also generated by other DNA sequences in the sample. J is TRBJ2-5 and V is TRBV12-3 or TRBV12-4; the match to TRBD2 covers 9 bases. The CDR3 is made up of 13 amino acids. With 3 bases clipped from V and 5 bases from J, the junction kept 1 base outside the gene matches. The CDR3 nucleotides read TGTGCCAGCAGTTTGGCGGGGGGGGAGACCCAGTACTTC. It specifies CASSLAGGETQYF.

The chain has TRBV6-1 and TRBJ1-6; no clear D gene. Germline V gives CDR1 MNHNS, CDR2 SASEGT. The CDR3 consists of 13 residues. V gave up 2 bases and J gave up 9 bases, with 8 bases separating them. The CDR3 nucleotides are TGTGCCAGCAGTGAAATAGGGAGTTCACCCCTCCACTTT. Protein sequence: CASSEIGSSPLHF.

This clone occurred once. V gene TRBV7-2 combines with J gene TRBJ1-6; 7 positions agree with TRBD1. The CDR3 runs to 17 residues. CDR1 and CDR2 (germline): SGHTA, FQGNSA. The V gene end was trimmed by 4 bases and the J gene end by 2 bases; junction bases not matched to a gene: 8. The CDR3 spells CASSSNAGGTYNSPLHF. The CDR3 nucleotides read TGTGCCAGCAGCTCAAACGCAGGGGGGACCTATAATTCACCCCTCCACTTT.

Written as DNA, the CDR3 is TGTGCCTGGAGCAGAGGACTAGGGGTTAATGAGCAGTTCTTC. Its translation is CAWSRGLGVNEQFF. The chain links TRBV30 to TRBJ2-1; 7 bases fit TRBD2. The CDR3 spans 14 residues. Per the germline V gene, CDR1 is GTSNPN and CDR2 is SVGIG (reference sequence). V dropped 3 bases and J dropped 7; count of bases not matched to a gene: 9.

The V call is TRBV9, the J call TRBJ2-1; 12 positions agree with TRBD2. Germline CDR1 and CDR2: SGDLS and YYNGEE. The CDR3 totals 19 residues. V shed 2 bases and J 8 bases; nucleotides not matched to a gene: 17. This chain's CDR3 is CASSVPAKLAGGGIYEQFF. In DNA form, the CDR3 reads TGTGCCAGCAGCGTTCCCGCAAAACTAGCGGGGGGCGGCATATATGAGCAGTTCTTC.

The V and J genes are TRBV5-1 and TRBJ2-5; D unclear. From germline, CDR1 is SGHRS and CDR2 YFSETQ. V was clipped by 2 bases and J by 4 bases, with 18 bases between them. The CDR3 loop spans 16 amino acids. CDR3 sequence: CASSFRERPPGETQYF. Here the CDR3 DNA reads TGCGCCAGCAGCTTTAGAGAACGGCCCCCGGGAGAGACCCAGTACTTC.

The CDR3 is CASKIPGDQPQHF. In DNA form, the CDR3 reads TGTGCCAGCAAGATACCGGGGGATCAGCCCCAGCATTTT. J is TRBJ1-5 and V is TRBV27, with a weak D call TRBD1 (5 bases). V shed 7 bases and J shed 5 bases, with 12 bases lying between them. The V gene's germline CDR1 is MNHEY and CDR2 SMNVEV (reference sequence). This CDR3 has 13 residues.

The V call is TRBV29-1, the J call TRBJ2-1; D is perhaps TRBD1 (6 bases). The CDR3 contains 13 residues. Germline CDR1 and CDR2: SQVTM and ANQGSEA. V dropped 4 bases and J dropped 8 bases, with 15 bases sitting between them. CDR3 protein: CSVGSGVGDEQFF. In DNA form, the CDR3 reads TGCAGCGTTGGGTCAGGGGTGGGGGATGAGCAGTTCTTC.

The chain uses TRBV7-9 and TRBJ1-4; D unresolved. V lost 5 bases, J lost 6 bases, and 22 bases lay in between. Germline CDR1 is SEHNR and CDR2 is FQNEAQ (reference sequence). The CDR3 contains 17 residues. CDR3 in amino acids: CASSLTIGVGNYEKLFF. The CDR3 bases are TGTGCCAGCAGCCTCACTATCGGGGTTGGGAATTATGAAAAACTGTTTTTT.

This chain links TRBV19 with TRBJ1-2; 9 positions agree with TRBD1. This CDR3 region has 14 residues. Germline V lookup: CDR1 LNHDA, CDR2 SQIVND (reference sequence). J lost 4 bases, V lost 8 bases, and 8 bases had no gene match. The DNA for the CDR3 is TGTGCCAGTTCTCCCCAGACAGGGGGCTATGGCTACACCTTC. It translates to CASSPQTGGYGYTF.

The V gene is TRBV29-1, the J gene TRBJ2-6, with D maybe TRBD1 (5 bases). Trimming stripped 4 bases from V and 0 bases from J, with 16 bases between. The CDR3 spans 17 residues. Germline CDR1 SQVTM, CDR2 ANQGSEA. Here the CDR3 reads CSVVDSTMSSGANVLTF. The CDR3, as DNA: TGCAGCGTTGTTGACAGTACGATGAGCTCTGGGGCCAACGTCCTGACTTTC.

V is TRBV11-2 and J is TRBJ2-1; TRBD2 might be the D (5 bases). Between the trimmed V and J ends, which lost 5 bases and 4 bases, there was a span of 18 bases. The CDR3 extends over 16 amino acids. Germline V gene sequence: CDR1 SGHAT, CDR2 FQNNGV. This CDR3 is CASSPSASLKYNEQFF. DNA of the CDR3: TGTGCCAGCAGCCCCTCGGCTAGCCTAAAATACAATGAGCAGTTCTTC.